This T cell receptor beta chain was retrieved from a study of blood T cell repertoires in COVID-19 (dated by TCRdb to the early 2020s). Turning to the overall study: The collaborator samples originated in the United States, Italy and Spain and spanned the acute and convalescent phases of COVID-19. The dataset comprised deeply sampled blood TCRbeta repertoires from subjects exposed to, actively infected with, or recovered from COVID-19. A freely available public database, intended as a resource for researchers studying the immune response to SARS-CoV-2, is where the repertoires were released. The material from the prospective study consisted of cDNA or gDNA derived from T cells, B-cell-depleted T cells, or PBMCs. Sample metadata almost always included a de-identified subject ID, COVID-19 status, age in years and sex. The samples were drawn from the first 160 participants of the ongoing ImmuneRACE study and from more than 1,000 subjects provided by 6 global collaborators. Where HLA class I and class II types were available, the types were taken from metadata supplied by the sample provider, not from assay-based typing. Summary of the overall study and its limitations: The amount of clinical and demographic metadata varied by source and participant and was provided uncurated.

The immunoSEQ Assay, a bias-controlled multiplex PCR, was used to amplify TCRbeta CDR3 regions from genomic DNA. On the study's bioinformatics: The number of nucleated cells in each sample was estimated by amplification of reference gene primers within the assay. To quantify the absolute abundance of each unique TCRbeta CDR3 rearrangement, sequence reads were collapsed and filtered. For each sample, productive Simpson clonality was calculated as the square root of Simpson's diversity index across productive rearrangements. In TCRdb, the immuneACCESS table is reduced to in-frame sequences with V and J assigned. These tables do not hold every clone; where another copy was compared, an unresolved V gene accounts for under half, and the others remain unexplained. V and J calls and clone size are as listed in that table; D and trimming were resolved from the DNA. The sample table holds fewer than 250,000 clones, of which around 80% were seen once. The ten largest clonotypes hold around 12% of the sample.

Collaborating institutions collected whole blood in K2EDTA tubes following their own protocols. For TCRbeta analysis, collaborators shipped samples as frozen whole blood, isolated PBMCs, or DNA extracted from either of those sample types. The CDR3 starts with the cysteine, ends with the phenylalanine, and has 15 residues. The only DNA kept is the CDR3, 45 bases in frame from the first base. The germline V gene specifies SGHRS as CDR1 and YFSETQ as CDR2. The V and J ends are trimmed by 4 bases and 4 bases, leaving 15 bases between them. This clone has only one observation. There is no known antigen for this receptor. The sample holds no much larger clone one base away, and base qualities are not on file.

The TCR sequence derives from a woman in her fifties or sixties with acute or convalescent COVID-19. The rearranged segments are TRBV5-1 and TRBJ2-1; possibly the D gene is TRBD2, per 6 matching bases. The sequencing input was peripheral blood. Here is the DNA: TGCGCCAGCAGCGGAGGGGACGGAATGTACAATGAGCAGTTCTTC. Its translation reads: CASSGGDGMYNEQFF.